The clone carrying this T cell receptor (beta chain) was seen repeatedly, ten times or more. Researchers amplified the TCR beta CDR3 regions from RNA transcripts. The TCR CDR3 was amplified in a first-round RT-PCR using the HTBI primer set. MiXCR, run by TCRdb on the multiplex PCR reads, gives a single entry per CDR3 protein. The table records fewer than 750,000 distinct CDR3 sequences, over 12% of them present only once. This sample was taken from a study of T cells in Graves' hyperthyroidism and ophthalmopathy. The material sequenced was blood. The TCR sequence derives from a woman aged 35 to 49 with Graves' ophthalmopathy.

This CDR3 is CASSAEYSWSEAFF. The CDR3 DNA is TGTGCCAGTAGTGCGGAATATTCGTGGAGTGAAGCTTTCTTT. The chain has TRBV19 and TRBJ1-1; D is uncertain. Per germline, CDR1 LNHDA and CDR2 SQIVND (reference sequence). The CDR3 covers 14 residues. V was cut by 5 bases and J by 7 bases, with 17 bases left in between.